This TCR beta chain originates from a study of cytomegalovirus exposure and HLA in healthy donors. Background on the study: Earlier, 150 million to 200 million T cells were analyzed, and 90 million to 120 million unique TCR beta sequences were found among them.

Comments on this clone: Its antigen is unidentified.

Germline CDR1 and CDR2: KGHSH and LQKENI. V lost 2 bases and J 2 bases, leaving 18 bases between the germline ends. This CDR3 spans 17 amino acids. General study findings and limits: At a 0.05 false discovery rate, a later analysis found approximately 17,000 TCR beta sequences to be associated with HLA alleles. Productive status was seen about 87% or about 30% of the time for most TCR beta V segments in an earlier analysis.

The primer mix had 60 Vbeta and 13 Jbeta primers. Sequencing was performed with immunoSEQ multiplex PCR; in TCRdb, only in-frame clones are kept and a portion is missing. Altogether some 150,000 clones are present, over 60% being singletons, with the ten largest covering 4%. V gene TRBV18 combines with J gene TRBJ1-1; TRBD1 might be the D (5 bases). The origin of this receptor is a woman aged 40 to 50 in good health and CMV-seronegative. Sequencing was performed on PBMCs. This chain's CDR3 is CASSPGQGLGINTEAFF. In nucleotides, the CDR3 is TGTGCCAGCTCACCAGGGCAGGGACTGGGGATCAACACTGAAGCTTTCTTT.